Each of the 10 T cell receptor beta chains below was sequenced from the same sample in a study of glioma-infiltrating T cells after dendritic cell vaccination. Clones were sequenced by immunoSEQ multiplex PCR, and TCRdb holds only the in-frame ones, with some missing. The sample includes 85,000 to 110,000 clones, roughly 79% seen only once; the top ten take about an eighth. Here the sequenced sample was blood, taken before dendritic cell vaccination. The receptors derive from a human donor with glioblastoma.

The rearrangement links TRBV5-1 to TRBJ1-1, with D perhaps matching TRBD1 (5 bases). The germline V gene encodes CDR1 SGHRS and CDR2 YFSETQ. The CDR3 contains 15 residues. V was pared by 0 bases and J by 1 base, with 10 bases between. Here the CDR3 reads CASSLAGIQNTEAFF. Written as DNA, the CDR3 is TGCGCCAGCAGCTTGGCAGGGATACAGAACACTGAAGCTTTCTTT.

The CDR3 bases are TGTGCCTGGAGTGTACCGGACTCTAGCTCCTACGAGCAGTACTTC. This codes for CAWSVPDSSSYEQYF. The rearrangement links TRBV30 to TRBJ2-7, with TRBD2 as a possible D gene (5 bases). Looked up from germline, CDR1 is GTSNPN and CDR2 is SVGIG (reference sequence). The CDR3 consists of 15 residues. V was clipped by 0 bases and J by 0 bases, with 12 bases between them.

This clone turned up a few times. The chain carries TRBV19 and TRBJ1-1, with D perhaps matching TRBD1 (6 bases). This CDR3 has 15 residues. Germline V gives CDR1 LNHDA, CDR2 SQIVND (reference sequence). Trimming took off 5 bases at V and 1 base at J, with 14 bases between the two ends. The CDR3 region has the DNA TGTGCCAGTAGTTCCCCCCAGACAGGGAACACTGAAGCTTTCTTT. It specifies CASSSPQTGNTEAFF.

The chain combines TRBV29-1 with TRBJ2-3, with 9 bases that match TRBD2. Germline trimming cut 4 bases from V and 6 bases from J; bases unmatched to any gene: 11. CDR3 length: 15 amino acids. Germline CDR1 and CDR2: SQVTM and ANQGSEA. The CDR3 coding sequence is TGCAGCGTTGTGCTAGCGGGGACCCCGGGGGATACGCAGTATTTT. It translates to CSVVLAGTPGDTQYF.

This clone has a handful of counts. J is TRBJ2-2 and V is TRBV19, with D possibly being TRBD2 (5 bases). Germline V gene sequence: CDR1 LNHDA, CDR2 SQIVND (reference sequence). The CDR3 sequence is 14 residues long. V dropped 3 bases and J dropped 1 base, with 6 bases sitting between them. This CDR3 is CASSMAGNTGELFF. In DNA, the CDR3 is TGTGCCAGTAGTATGGCGGGGAACACCGGGGAGCTGTTTTTT.

This chain connects TRBV7-8 to TRBJ1-4, with D unclear. Germline CDR1 SGHVS, CDR2 FQNEAQ. This CDR3 has 12 amino acids. V was cut by 5 bases and J by 3 bases, with 4 bases left in between. CDR3 region: CASSPPNEKLFF. The CDR3, as DNA: TGTGCCAGCAGCCCTCCTAATGAAAAACTGTTTTTT.

The chain links TRBV6-5 to TRBJ2-7; the D is unclear. The CDR3 extends over 13 amino acids. Trimming cost V 4 bases and J 5 bases, with 12 bases left between them. Germline V lookup: CDR1 MNHEY, CDR2 SVGAGI. Here the CDR3 reads CASSWPGSHEQYF. The DNA of the CDR3 is TGTGCCAGCAGTTGGCCAGGAAGCCACGAGCAGTACTTC.

The genes are TRBV6-1 and TRBJ2-7; tentatively, D is TRBD1 (6 bases). Germline CDR1 reads MNHNS; CDR2 reads SASEGT. V shed 7 bases and J shed 0 bases, with 13 bases lying between them. The CDR3 is 14 amino acids. The CDR3 nucleotides read TGTGCCAGCACAATCGACAGGAGCTCCTACGAGCAGTACTTC. Amino acid sequence: CASTIDRSSYEQYF.

V and J are TRBV12-2 and TRBJ2-3; the D call TRBD2 from the table was never checked on the DNA. TRBV12-2 is described as a pseudogene. This CDR3 has 16 residues. The CDR3 bases are TGTGCAAGTCGCTTCCTAGCGGGGGGCAACACAGATACGCAGTATTTT. Its translation is CASRFLAGGNTDTQYF.

The V and J genes are TRBV9 and TRBJ1-3; tentative D call: TRBD1 (6 bases). V was trimmed by 8 bases and J by 1 base, leaving 13 bases between them. This CDR3 spans 14 amino acids. The germline gives CDR1 SGDLS, CDR2 YYNGEE. The CDR3 DNA sequence: TGTGCCAGTAGCCAGGGGTTATCTGGAAACACCATATATTTT. This translates into CASSQGLSGNTIYF.